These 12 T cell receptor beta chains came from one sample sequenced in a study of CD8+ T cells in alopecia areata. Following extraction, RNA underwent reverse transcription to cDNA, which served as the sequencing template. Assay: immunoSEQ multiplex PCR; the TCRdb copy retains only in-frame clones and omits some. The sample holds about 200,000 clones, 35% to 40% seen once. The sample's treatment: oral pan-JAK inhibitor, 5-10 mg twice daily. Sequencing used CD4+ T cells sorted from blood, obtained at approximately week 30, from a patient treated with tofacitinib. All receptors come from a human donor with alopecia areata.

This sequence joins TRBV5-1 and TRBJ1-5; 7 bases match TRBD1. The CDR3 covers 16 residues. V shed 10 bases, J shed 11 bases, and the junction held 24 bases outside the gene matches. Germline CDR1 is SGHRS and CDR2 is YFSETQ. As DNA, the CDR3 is TGCGCCGGAGAAGGTGCACAGGGGAGAGGGAGCCGGGCCCAGCATTTT. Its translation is CAGEGAQGRGSRAQHF.

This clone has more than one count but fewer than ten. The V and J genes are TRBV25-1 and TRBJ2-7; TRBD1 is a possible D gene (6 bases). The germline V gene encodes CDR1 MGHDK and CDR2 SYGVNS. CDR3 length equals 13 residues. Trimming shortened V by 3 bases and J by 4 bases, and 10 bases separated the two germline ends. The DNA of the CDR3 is TGTGCCAGCAGTGAGGGGGCCTGGTACGAGCAGTACTTC. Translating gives CASSEGAWYEQYF.

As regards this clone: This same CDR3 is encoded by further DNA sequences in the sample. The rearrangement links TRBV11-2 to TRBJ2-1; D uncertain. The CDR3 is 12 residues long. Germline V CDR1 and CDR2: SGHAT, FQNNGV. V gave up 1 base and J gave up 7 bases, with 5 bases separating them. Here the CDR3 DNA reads TGTGCCAGCAGCTTAGTGCGTAATGAGCAGTTCTTC. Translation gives CASSLVRNEQFF.

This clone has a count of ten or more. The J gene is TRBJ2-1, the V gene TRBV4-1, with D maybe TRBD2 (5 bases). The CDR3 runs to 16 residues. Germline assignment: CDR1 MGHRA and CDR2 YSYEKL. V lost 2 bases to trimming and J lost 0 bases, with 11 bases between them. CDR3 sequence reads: CASSQLDLLSYNEQFF. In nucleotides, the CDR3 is TGCGCCAGCAGCCAACTGGACTTACTCTCCTACAATGAGCAGTTCTTC.

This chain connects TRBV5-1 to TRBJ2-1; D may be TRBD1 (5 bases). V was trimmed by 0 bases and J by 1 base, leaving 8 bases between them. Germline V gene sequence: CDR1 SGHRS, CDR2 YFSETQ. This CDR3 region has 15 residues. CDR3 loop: CASSLVPGSYNEQFF. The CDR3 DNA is TGCGCCAGCAGCTTGGTACCAGGGTCCTACAATGAGCAGTTCTTC.

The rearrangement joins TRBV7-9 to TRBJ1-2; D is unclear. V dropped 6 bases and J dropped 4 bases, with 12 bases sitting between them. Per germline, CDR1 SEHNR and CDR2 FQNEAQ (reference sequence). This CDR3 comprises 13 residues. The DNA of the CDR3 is TGTGCCAGCAGTAGTCCCCTTTCCTATGGCTACACCTTC. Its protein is CASSSPLSYGYTF.

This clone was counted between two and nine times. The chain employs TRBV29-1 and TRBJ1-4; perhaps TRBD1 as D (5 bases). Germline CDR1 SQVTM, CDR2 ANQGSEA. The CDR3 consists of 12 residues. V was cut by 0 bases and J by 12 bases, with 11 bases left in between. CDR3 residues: CSVEDLGEELFF. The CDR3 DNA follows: TGCAGCGTTGAAGATCTGGGGGAGGAACTGTTTTTT. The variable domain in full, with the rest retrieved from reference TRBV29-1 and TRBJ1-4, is SAVISQKPSRDICQRGTSLTIQCQVDSQVTMMFWYRQQPGQSLTLIATANQGSEATYESGFVIDKFPISRPNLTFSTLTVSNMSPEDSSIYLCSVEDLGEELFFGSGTQLSVL.

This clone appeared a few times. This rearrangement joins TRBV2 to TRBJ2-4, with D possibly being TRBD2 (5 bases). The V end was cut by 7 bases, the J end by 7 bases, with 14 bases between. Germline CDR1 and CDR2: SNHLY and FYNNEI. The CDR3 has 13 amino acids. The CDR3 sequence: CASTTGFLNIQYF. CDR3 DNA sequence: TGTGCCAGCACCACGGGGTTTTTGAACATTCAGTACTTC.

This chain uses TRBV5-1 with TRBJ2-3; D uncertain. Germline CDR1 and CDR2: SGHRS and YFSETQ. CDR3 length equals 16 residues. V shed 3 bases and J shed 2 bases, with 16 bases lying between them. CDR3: CASSSVRRSDTDTQYF. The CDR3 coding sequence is TGCGCCAGCAGCTCGGTCAGGCGGTCCGACACAGATACGCAGTATTTT.

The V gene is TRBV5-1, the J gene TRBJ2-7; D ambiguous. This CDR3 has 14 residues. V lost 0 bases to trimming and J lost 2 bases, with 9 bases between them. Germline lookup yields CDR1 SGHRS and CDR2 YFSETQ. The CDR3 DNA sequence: TGCGCCAGCAGCTTGGTAGAGTCAGCCTACGAGCAGTACTTC. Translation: CASSLVESAYEQYF. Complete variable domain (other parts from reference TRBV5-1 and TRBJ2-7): KAGVTQTPRYLIKTRGQQVTLSCSPISGHRSVSWYQQTPGQGLQFLFEYFSETQRNKGNFPGRFSGRQFSNSRSEMNVSTLELGDSALYLCASSLVESAYEQYFGPGTRLTVT.

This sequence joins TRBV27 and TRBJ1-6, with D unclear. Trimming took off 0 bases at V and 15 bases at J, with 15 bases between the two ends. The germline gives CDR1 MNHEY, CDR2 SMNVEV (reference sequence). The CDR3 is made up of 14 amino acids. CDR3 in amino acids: CASSLSFVDAGLHF. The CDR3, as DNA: TGTGCCAGCAGTTTATCGTTCGTCGATGCGGGCCTCCACTTT.

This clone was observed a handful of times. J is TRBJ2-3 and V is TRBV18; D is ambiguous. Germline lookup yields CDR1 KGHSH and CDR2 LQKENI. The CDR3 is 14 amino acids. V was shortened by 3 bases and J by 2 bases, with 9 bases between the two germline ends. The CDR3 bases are TGTGCCAGCTCACCGGTCGAGAACACAGATACGCAGTATTTT. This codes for CASSPVENTDTQYF.